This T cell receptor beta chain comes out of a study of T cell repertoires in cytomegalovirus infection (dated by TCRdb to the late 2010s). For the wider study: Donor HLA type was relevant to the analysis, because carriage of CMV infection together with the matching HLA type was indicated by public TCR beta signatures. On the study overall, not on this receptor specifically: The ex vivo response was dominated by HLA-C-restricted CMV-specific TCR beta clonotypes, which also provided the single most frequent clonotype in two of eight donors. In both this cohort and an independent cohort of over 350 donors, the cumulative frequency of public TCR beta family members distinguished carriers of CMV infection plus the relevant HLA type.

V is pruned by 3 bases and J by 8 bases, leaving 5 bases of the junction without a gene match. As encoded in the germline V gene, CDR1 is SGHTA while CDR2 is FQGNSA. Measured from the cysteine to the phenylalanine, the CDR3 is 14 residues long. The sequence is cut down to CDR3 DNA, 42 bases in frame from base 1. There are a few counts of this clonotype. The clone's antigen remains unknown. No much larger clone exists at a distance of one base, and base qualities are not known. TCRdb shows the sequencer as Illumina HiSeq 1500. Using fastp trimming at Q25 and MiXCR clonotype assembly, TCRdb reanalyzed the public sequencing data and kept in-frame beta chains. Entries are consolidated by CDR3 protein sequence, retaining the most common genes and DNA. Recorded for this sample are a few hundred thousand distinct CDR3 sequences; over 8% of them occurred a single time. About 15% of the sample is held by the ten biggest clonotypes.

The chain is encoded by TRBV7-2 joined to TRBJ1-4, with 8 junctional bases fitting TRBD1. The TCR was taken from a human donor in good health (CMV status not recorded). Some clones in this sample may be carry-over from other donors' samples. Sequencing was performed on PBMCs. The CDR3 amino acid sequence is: CASSFGQGEEKLFF. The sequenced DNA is TGTGCCAGCAGCTTCGGACAGGGCGAGGAAAAACTGTTTTTT. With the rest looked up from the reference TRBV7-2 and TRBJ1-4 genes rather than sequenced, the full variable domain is GAGVSQSPSNKVTEKGKDVELRCDPISGHTALYWYRQSLGQGLEFLIYFQGNSAPDKSGLPSDRFSAERTGGSVSTLTIQRTQQEDSAVYLCASSFGQGEEKLFFGSGTQLSVL.